The 10 T cell receptor beta chains below all came from one sample that was sequenced in a study of blood T cell repertoires in COVID-19. Generated by immunoSEQ multiplex PCR, the TCRdb table keeps only in-frame clones and is missing some. The sample lists roughly 260,000 clones, 87% occurring once. Material: PBMCs or T cells enriched from blood (not recorded which). Source of these receptors: a woman aged 30 to 39 with acute COVID-19.

V gene TRBV7-9 combines with J gene TRBJ1-2; possible D gene TRBD1, 6 bases. V dropped 0 bases and J dropped 2 bases, with 7 bases sitting between them. Germline values: CDR1 SEHNR, CDR2 FQNEAQ (reference sequence). CDR3 length: 14 amino acids. As DNA, the CDR3 is TGTGCCAGCAGCTTAGCGGACAGCAACTATGGCTACACCTTC. Protein sequence: CASSLADSNYGYTF.

This chain links TRBV18 with TRBJ1-4; D is unclear. V was trimmed by 0 bases and J by 10 bases, leaving 15 bases between them. This CDR3 is built from 15 residues. CDR1 and CDR2 (germline): KGHSH, LQKENI. The CDR3 region has the DNA TGTGCCAGCTCACCACCGGGCGTTAACCCCAGAAAACTGTTTTTT. Translation: CASSPPGVNPRKLFF.

For this clone: The sample carries other DNA sequences with the same CDR3. The chain recombines TRBV5-1 with TRBJ1-1; the D gene is possibly TRBD1 (6 bases). V lost 3 bases and J 2 bases, leaving 8 bases between the germline ends. The length of the CDR3 is 13 residues. The germline V gene has CDR1 SGHRS and CDR2 YFSETQ. In nucleotides, the CDR3 is TGCGCCAGCAGCTCGGGACAAAACACTGAAGCTTTCTTT. Its translation is CASSSGQNTEAFF.

There are a few counts of this clone. The rearrangement joins TRBV7-9 to TRBJ1-2; D is unclear. The length of the CDR3 is 15 residues. Germline loops: CDR1 SEHNR, CDR2 FQNEAQ (reference sequence). Trimming cost V 1 base and J 3 bases, with 12 bases left between them. The CDR3 nucleotides read TGTGCCAGCAGCTTAGAAATTGGGCAGTACTATGGCTACACCTTC. This gives the protein CASSLEIGQYYGYTF.

The chain combines TRBV12-5 with TRBJ1-5; 7 bases match TRBD1. J gave up 4 bases and V 3 bases, and 6 bases lay outside the gene matches. Germline CDR1 and CDR2: LGHNT and FRNRAP. The CDR3 has 15 residues. The DNA for the CDR3 is TGTGCTAGTGGTTTCTCAACGGGACAGAATCAGCCCCAGCATTTT. As protein: CASGFSTGQNQPQHF.

Of note for this clone: The same CDR3 is also encoded by other DNA sequences in this sample. The CDR3 loop reads CASSQGQGAYGYTF. CDR3 DNA sequence: TGCGCCAGCAGCCAGGGACAGGGCGCCTATGGCTACACCTTC. V usage is TRBV4-3 and J usage is TRBJ1-2, with 9 bases fitting TRBD1. The CDR3 covers 14 residues. Unmatched junction bases numbered 3, after V lost 3 bases and J lost 4 bases. The V gene's germline CDR1 is LGHNA and CDR2 YSLEER.

The sample holds a few counts of this clone. The gene calls are TRBV5-4 and TRBJ1-1, with 8 bases aligning to TRBD1. The CDR3 totals 14 residues. J gave up 1 base and V 2 bases, and 1 base lay outside the gene matches. Germline V gives CDR1 SGHNT, CDR2 YYREEE (reference sequence). CDR3 sequence reads: CASSLTGGNTEAFF. The CDR3 DNA reads as TGTGCCAGCAGCTTAACAGGGGGGAACACTGAAGCTTTCTTT.

The table lists this clone with a few counts. This clone may be a read error of a much larger clone one base away. The sample contains more than one DNA sequence encoding this CDR3. The rearrangement uses TRBV19 and TRBJ1-2; 7 positions match TRBD1. Germline CDR1 and CDR2: LNHDA and SQIVND (reference sequence). This CDR3 spans 15 amino acids. The trim removed 4 bases at V and 0 bases at J, leaving 5 bases unmatched. In DNA form, the CDR3 reads TGTGCCAGTAGTACCGGGGACAGAACTAACTATGGCTACACCTTC. Protein product: CASSTGDRTNYGYTF.

The chain uses TRBV4-1 and TRBJ1-1; 7 bases line up with TRBD1. This CDR3 is built from 15 residues. CDR1 is MGHRA, CDR2 YSYEKL, per germline. Trimming cost V 1 base and J 4 bases; bases outside gene matches: 6. The CDR3 DNA sequence: TGCGCCAGCAGCCAAGCCGTAGACAGGGCCACTGAAGCTTTCTTT. This codes for CASSQAVDRATEAFF.

The chain employs TRBV5-1 and TRBJ2-2, with D unresolved. V lost 0 bases and J lost 5, with 8 bases in between. This CDR3 region has 14 residues. Germline lookup yields CDR1 SGHRS and CDR2 YFSETQ. In DNA, the CDR3 is TGCGCCAGCAGCTTGGCCCTAGGTACCGGGGAGCTGTTTTTT. It yields the protein CASSLALGTGELFF.